What follows is one TCR beta chain and its context. The record originates from a study of blood T cell repertoires in COVID-19. Seattle patients were enrolled while actively infected and followed longitudinally. Trimming cost V 4 bases and J 3 bases, with 13 bases left between them. Germline V gene lookup returns CDR1 SGHNT and CDR2 YYREEE (reference sequence). The CDR3 runs 14 residues. In the study's own analysis: Amplification from reference gene primers served as the basis for estimated nucleated cell counts. Using immunoSEQ multiplex PCR, the repertoire was profiled, and TCRdb retains in-frame clones only, with some absent. V, J and clone size were drawn from that table, and D and trimming were deduced from the DNA. This sample has some 300,000 clones; approximately 90% occur once, and the top ten carry roughly 6.1%.

Sequenced: peripheral blood. The clonotype was recovered from a woman in her forties or fifties with COVID-19, enrolled during active disease. The V gene is TRBV5-4, the J gene TRBJ2-5, with D possibly TRBD2 on 6 matching bases. The CDR3 here is CASSLLGGEETQYF. CDR3 nucleotides: TGTGCCAGCAGCCTTCTGGGCGGGGAAGAGACCCAGTACTTC.